This TCR beta chain came from a study of spatial heterogeneity in lung cancer (dated by TCRdb to the late 2010s). Context from the whole study: More beta-chain than alpha-chain transcripts were consistently detected, likely reflecting higher beta-chain transcript abundance. At surgery, 200 to 250 tumor regions, approximately 64 matched nontumor lung samples and 50 to 60 PBMC samples were TCR-sequenced for both alpha and beta chains. The study linked features of the TCR repertoire to counts of nonsynonymous mutations, which were determined by whole-exome sequencing of tumor tissue. In non-small cell lung cancer, the study made a quantitative comparison of TCR alpha and beta repertoires among multiple tumor regions, matched nontumor lung and blood. In the raw uncorrected reads, each unique combination of TCR and UMI appeared more than ten times on average.

The time point label on this specimen signifies: sample taken at primary tumor resection. Samples were obtained from fewer than 80 patients with early-stage, untreated non-small cell lung cancer from the lung TRACERx cohort. Whole RNA extracted from tumor and nontumor lung tissue, or from cryopreserved PBMC samples, was used for TCR sequencing without cell sorting. A patient was chosen for TCR sequencing only when enough RNA was available from at least two tumor regions. The method behind the library was 5' RACE. Sequencing relied on a NextSeq 500. In the TCR library protocol, a unique molecular identifier was attached to each TCR cDNA molecule so that PCR and sequencing errors could be corrected. The study's processing was this. TCR identification, UMI-based error correction and CDR3 extraction were all carried out with Decombinator tools. TCRs above a frequency of 2 per 1,000, corresponding to the top 1% of the tumor frequency distribution, were defined as expanded. Renyi diversity was computed with the R vegan package after each repertoire had been subsampled 100 times to 5,000 TCRs. CDR3 similarity networks were built from amino acid triplet string-kernel similarity, connecting CDR3s with pairwise similarity above 0.82. TCRdb ran its own pipeline on the public reads, namely fastp trimming at Q25 and MiXCR clone calling, and kept in-frame beta chains. Merged by CDR3 protein, the rows form single entries marked with the most common genes and DNA. The V and J calls and clone size are TCRdb's, not the authors'. The sample contains about 23,000 distinct CDR3 sequences, less than 6% of them found a single time. The ten largest account for more than 4% of the sample.

Paper-wide results and their limitations: Ubiquitous expanded tumor TCRs were found in blood more often at tumor resection than at routine follow-up. Confirming at a functional level the hypothesis that regional TCRs recognize regional mutations was considered to require additional single-cell paired TCR alpha and beta sequencing.

The CDR3 covers 14 residues, taking in both the cysteine and the phenylalanine. Only CDR3 DNA remains: 42 bases, in frame from the first base. The CDR1 and CDR2 encoded by the germline V gene are KGHDR and SFDVKD. V is cut back by 7 bases and J by 2 bases, with 6 bases in the junction unmatched. This clonotype was found many times. Its cognate antigen has yet to be identified. Per-base quality was not reported, and no clone a single base away is much larger than it. The TCR was taken from a male donor with early-stage non-small cell lung cancer. Here the sequenced sample was PBMCs, taken at surgery. This receptor chain uses TRBV24-1 and TRBJ2-7, with 8 middle bases fitting TRBD1. The DNA sequence is TGTGCCACCAGCCCGGGACAGGTCCCCTACGAGCAGTACTTC. It is translated as CATSPGQVPYEQYF.